The 8 T cell receptor beta chains reported below all come from one sample, sequenced in a study of T cell changes during pregnancy in multiple sclerosis. Assay: immunoSEQ multiplex PCR; the TCRdb copy retains only in-frame clones and omits some. The sample holds 50,000 to 65,000 clones, approximately 85% seen once. The sequences come from peripheral blood, collected in the first trimester of pregnancy. Receptor source: a female donor with multiple sclerosis, enrolled in a pregnancy study.

This clone was detected once. The V call is TRBV4-2, the J call TRBJ1-1; weak D call: TRBD1 (6 bases). This CDR3 has 18 amino acids. Trimming cost V 1 base and J 0 bases, with 18 bases left between them. CDR1 is LGHNA, CDR2 YNFKEQ, per germline. In DNA, the CDR3 is TGTGCCAGCAGCCAAGCAATTGGTGGACAGCGTATGAACACTGAAGCTTTCTTT. It is translated as CASSQAIGGQRMNTEAFF.

The J gene is TRBJ1-3, the V gene TRBV30, with no clear D. Germline loops: CDR1 GTSNPN, CDR2 SVGIG (reference sequence). The length of the CDR3 is 12 residues. V was pared by 1 base and J by 4 bases, with 5 bases between. DNA of the CDR3: TGTGCCTGGAGTGATCAGGGAAACACCATATATTTT. Encoded protein: CAWSDQGNTIYF.

V is TRBV10-1 and J is TRBJ2-7; the match to TRBD1 covers 7 bases. CDR1 and CDR2 (germline): WNHNN, SYGVQD (reference sequence). This CDR3 contains 15 residues. J was trimmed by 0 bases and V by 8 bases; bases with no gene match: 10. CDR3 sequence reads: CASLDHRGPSYEQYF. In DNA form, the CDR3 reads TGCGCCAGCCTGGATCACAGGGGACCCTCCTACGAGCAGTACTTC.

The chain joins TRBV18 to TRBJ2-7, with D possibly TRBD2 on 5 matching bases. With 2 bases removed from V and 3 bases from J, the gap between germline ends came to 11 bases. The germline V gene has CDR1 KGHSH and CDR2 LQKENI. The CDR3 loop spans 14 amino acids. CDR3 nucleotides: TGTGCCAGCTCACCAGTGGGAGAGGTCTACGAGCAGTACTTC. Translated: CASSPVGEVYEQYF. Looking up the rest from reference TRBV18 and TRBJ2-7 gives the full variable domain: NAGVMQNPRHLVRRRGQEARLRCSPMKGHSHVYWYRQLPEEGLKFMVYLQKENIIDESGMPKERFSAEFPKEGPSILRIQQVVRGDSAAYFCASSPVGEVYEQYFGPGTRLTVT.

CDR3 DNA sequence: TGCGCCAGCAGCTTGGGTAGCGGGAAAAGCTACGAGCAGTACTTC. Amino acids: CASSLGSGKSYEQYF. The gene calls are TRBV5-1 and TRBJ2-7; 8 bases agree with TRBD2. Trimming at V came to 0 bases and at J to 3 bases, leaving 5 bases not matched to a gene. This CDR3 has 15 residues. Germline-derived CDR1 and CDR2 are SGHRS and YFSETQ.

The chain joins TRBV11-3 to TRBJ1-3, with D unresolved. This CDR3 has 13 amino acids. V was cut by 6 bases and J by 0 bases, with 6 bases left in between. In germline, CDR1 is SGHNT, CDR2 YENEEA. The CDR3, as DNA: TGTGCCAGCAGTAGTTACTCTGGAAACACCATATATTTT. Amino acids: CASSSYSGNTIYF.

This rearrangement joins TRBV2 to TRBJ2-5; 10 positions agree with TRBD2. From germline, CDR1 is SNHLY and CDR2 FYNNEI. The V segment lost 5 bases and the J segment 6 bases; nucleotides outside the gene matches: 6. The CDR3 is made up of 14 amino acids. The CDR3 DNA reads as TGTGCCAGCAGTCAGGGGACTAGCGCAAAGACCCAGTACTTC. This codes for CASSQGTSAKTQYF.

V usage is TRBV28 and J usage is TRBJ2-3; 9 nucleotides align to TRBD2. Germline CDR1 and CDR2: MDHEN and SYDVKM. The CDR3 has 14 amino acids. The V and J ends lost 6 bases and 8 bases, in that order; junction bases with no gene match: 9. The CDR3 is CASSGTSWVGTQYF. CDR3 bases: TGTGCCAGCAGCGGGACTAGCTGGGTGGGTACGCAGTATTTT.